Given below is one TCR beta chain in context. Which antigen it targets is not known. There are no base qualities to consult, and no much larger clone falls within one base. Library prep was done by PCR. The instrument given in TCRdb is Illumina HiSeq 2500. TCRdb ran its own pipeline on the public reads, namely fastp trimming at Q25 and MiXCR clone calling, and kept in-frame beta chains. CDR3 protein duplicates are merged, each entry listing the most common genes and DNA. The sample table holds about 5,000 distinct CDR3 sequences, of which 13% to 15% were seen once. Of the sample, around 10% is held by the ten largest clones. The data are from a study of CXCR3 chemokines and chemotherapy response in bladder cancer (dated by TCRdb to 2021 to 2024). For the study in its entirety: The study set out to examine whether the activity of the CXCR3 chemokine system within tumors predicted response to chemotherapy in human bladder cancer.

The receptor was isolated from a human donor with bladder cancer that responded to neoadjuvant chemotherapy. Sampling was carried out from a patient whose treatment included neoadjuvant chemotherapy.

This receptor carries the CDR3 CASHPGGAGANVLTF. The base sequence is TGCGCCAGCCACCCCGGGGGGGCTGGGGCCAACGTCCTGACTTTC. This chain joins TRBV4-1 to TRBJ2-6; 8 central bases correspond to TRBD2. Here V drops 8 bases and J drops 2 bases, and the junction holds 5 bases not matched to any gene. Measured from the cysteine to the phenylalanine, the CDR3 is 15 residues long. Just the 45-base CDR3 DNA is kept, in frame starting at base 1. CDR1 and CDR2 are read off the germline V gene as MGHRA and YSYEKL.